Each of the 21 T cell receptor beta chains below was sequenced from the same sample in a study of identical twins. From the 5' RACE reads, TCRdb called clonotypes with MiXCR, one entry per CDR3 protein. The profile shows 210,000 or so distinct CDR3 sequences, 7.5% of them singletons. These same records also appear under a second study, on yellow fever vaccine responses in identical twins.

The sequenced sample consisted of memory (CD45RO+) T cells sorted from blood. The receptors were sampled from a woman under 30 in good health.

This clonotype was detected many times. The chain combines TRBV5-1 with TRBJ1-6; 7 nucleotides match TRBD1. CDR1 SGHRS and CDR2 YFSETQ come from the germline V gene. Trimming at V came to 2 bases and at J to 5 bases, leaving 4 bases not matched to a gene. The CDR3 loop spans 15 amino acids. The CDR3 loop reads CASSFRDSNNSPLHF. The CDR3 nucleotides are TGCGCCAGCAGCTTTCGGGACAGCAATAATTCACCCCTCCACTTT.

V usage is TRBV18 and J usage is TRBJ2-7; TRBD2 matches 8 bases. The germline V gene encodes CDR1 KGHSH and CDR2 LQKENI. With V trimmed by 3 bases and J by 4 bases, 8 bases remained unmatched. This CDR3 comprises 15 residues. The CDR3 DNA is TGTGCCAGCTCACCCGGGGGTAGCGGGGCTTACGAGCAGTACTTC. This gives the protein CASSPGGSGAYEQYF.

Details on this clonotype: At one boundary the junction diverges from the germline segment, which might be a read error. The genes are TRBV10-3 and TRBJ2-5; D tentatively fits TRBD1 or TRBD2 (5 bases each). Germline CDR1 and CDR2: ENHRY and SYGVKD. CDR3 size: 14 residues. The CDR3 region has the DNA TGTGCCATCAGCGAGTCGAGGGGCAGAGAGACCCAGTACTTC. Amino acids: CAISESRGRETQYF.

This clonotype has ten or more counts. This chain joins TRBV28 and TRBJ2-3; D might be TRBD2 (6 bases). The CDR3 spans 13 residues. Germline V gene sequence: CDR1 MDHEN, CDR2 SYDVKM. Trimming stripped 4 bases from V and 1 base from J, with 6 bases between. CDR3 region: CASSSGGTDTQYF. The CDR3 DNA reads TGTGCCAGCAGTTCGGGAGGCACAGATACGCAGTATTTT.

The V call is TRBV19, the J call TRBJ1-3, with TRBD1 identical over 8 bases. With 5 bases clipped from V and 0 bases from J, the junction kept 18 bases outside the gene matches. Germline values: CDR1 LNHDA, CDR2 SQIVND (reference sequence). CDR3 length: 20 residues. CDR3 bases: TGTGCCAGTAGTGCGTATCCGGGACAGGCCGCCTTTGGCTCTGGAAACACCATATATTTT. It encodes CASSAYPGQAAFGSGNTIYF.

This clonotype showed up just a few times. The V and J genes are TRBV6-2 or TRBV6-3 and TRBJ2-7; 7 nucleotides match TRBD2. Germline values: CDR1 MNHEY, CDR2 SVGEGT. Trimming at V came to 1 base and at J to 6 bases, leaving 9 bases not matched to a gene. The CDR3 is made up of 15 amino acids. In nucleotides, the CDR3 is TGTGCCAGCAGTTACTGGTCTAGCGGTCTTGGCGAGCAGTACTTC. This encodes CASSYWSSGLGEQYF.

A few counts support this clonotype. The CDR3 here is CASAGTGNNEQYF. CDR3 coding DNA: TGTGCCAGCGCGGGGACAGGGAACAACGAGCAGTACTTC. The V call is TRBV6-6, the J call TRBJ2-7; 9 bases align to TRBD1. The CDR3 sequence is 13 residues long. Germline loops: CDR1 MNHNY, CDR2 SVGAGI (reference sequence). With 8 bases clipped from V and 5 bases from J, the junction kept 7 bases outside the gene matches.

This chain uses TRBV27 with TRBJ1-1; D not resolved. Germline CDR1 MNHEY, CDR2 SMNVEV (reference sequence). The V and J ends lost 0 bases and 0 bases respectively, with 8 bases between them. This CDR3 is built from 15 residues. Here the CDR3 reads CASSLSVSLNTEAFF. CDR3 nucleotide sequence: TGTGCCAGCAGTTTATCAGTTAGTTTGAACACTGAAGCTTTCTTT.

The chain couples TRBV3-1 to TRBJ2-1; 7 positions match TRBD1. The CDR3 has 13 amino acids. Germline CDR1 is LGHDT and CDR2 is YNNKEL (reference sequence). The trim removed 4 bases at V and 8 bases at J, leaving 5 bases unmatched. The CDR3 loop is CASSPRQGYEQFF. For the CDR3, the DNA is TGTGCCAGCAGCCCCAGACAGGGCTATGAGCAGTTCTTC.

The table lists this clonotype with a few counts. The chain recombines TRBV6-1 with TRBJ2-7; D may be TRBD1 (6 bases). CDR3 length: 14 residues. V was clipped by 6 bases and J by 2 bases, with 14 bases between them. Germline V gene sequence: CDR1 MNHNS, CDR2 SASEGT. CDR3: CASSFRDTAYEQYF. The CDR3 DNA sequence: TGTGCCAGCAGCTTCCGGGACACCGCCTACGAGCAGTACTTC.

In the case of this clonotype: An end of the junction does not agree with germline; a read error may underlie this. The chain has TRBV18 and TRBJ2-5, with TRBD1 as a possible D gene (5 bases). The CDR3 totals 15 residues. CDR1 is KGHSH, CDR2 LQKENI, per germline. The DNA of the CDR3 is TGTGCCGGCTCCACGTACGCGGCCAGGGATGAAACCCAGTACTTC. It specifies CAGSTYAARDETQYF.

The rearrangement joins TRBV6-5 to TRBJ2-1; 8 bases line up with TRBD1. Germline assignment: CDR1 MNHEY and CDR2 SVGAGI. V lost 1 base, J lost 6 bases, and 17 bases stayed unmatched. The CDR3 sequence is 19 residues long. The CDR3 region has the DNA TGTGCCAGCAGTTACTATGCCTCAGGACAGGGAGGAGGAGGCAATGAGCAGTTCTTC. Protein sequence: CASSYYASGQGGGGNEQFF.

This clonotype was observed a few times. The chain has TRBV20-1 and TRBJ2-7, with 9 bases aligning to TRBD1. This CDR3 has 12 amino acids. The V segment lost 5 bases and the J segment 5 bases; nucleotides outside the gene matches: 4. Germline loops: CDR1 DFQATT, CDR2 SNEGSKA (reference sequence). CDR3 region: CSARTGVHEQYF. Written as DNA, the CDR3 is TGCAGTGCTCGGACAGGGGTCCACGAGCAGTACTTC.

In this sample, this clonotype turned up a few times. This rearrangement joins TRBV6-2 or TRBV6-3 to TRBJ2-3, with 8 bases aligning to TRBD1. The trim removed 2 bases at V and 2 bases at J, leaving 6 bases unmatched. Germline CDR1 MNHEY, CDR2 SVGEGT. The CDR3 has 16 residues. CDR3 sequence: CASSYQLDRDTDTQYF. The CDR3 region has the DNA TGTGCCAGCAGTTACCAGCTGGACAGGGACACAGATACGCAGTATTTT.

This clonotype was seen at least ten times. This rearrangement joins TRBV7-2 to TRBJ2-1; D gene ambiguous. CDR1 SGHTA and CDR2 FQGNSA come from the germline V gene. CDR3 length: 11 residues. Between the trimmed V and J ends, which lost 5 bases and 2 bases, there was a span of 1 base. The CDR3 region has the DNA TGTGCCAGCAGCACCTACAATGAGCAGTTCTTC. It is translated as CASSTYNEQFF.

In regard to this clonotype: This may come from a read error, since a much larger clone is one base off. This chain joins TRBV29-1 and TRBJ2-3; 9 nucleotides align to TRBD1. CDR1 is SQVTM and CDR2 is ANQGSEA in the germline V gene. CDR3 length: 16 amino acids. Germline trimming cut 4 bases from V and 0 bases from J; bases unmatched to any gene: 8. DNA of the CDR3: TGCAGCGTTGTGAGACAGGGGGAAACTAGCACAGATACGCAGTATTTT. Its translation: CSVVRQGETSTDTQYF.

This clonotype occurred a few times. The CDR3 protein is CASSVGLSTDTQYF. In nucleotides, the CDR3 is TGTGCCAGCAGCGTGGGACTCAGCACAGATACGCAGTATTTT. The chain combines TRBV7-3 with TRBJ2-3, with D possibly matching TRBD2 (6 bases). Trimming removed 5 bases at V and 0 bases at J, with 9 bases between. This CDR3 spans 14 amino acids. The V gene's germline CDR1 is SGHTA and CDR2 FQGTGA.

This clonotype was seen more than once but under ten times. The chain has TRBV24-1 and TRBJ2-6; 7 nucleotides match TRBD1. The CDR3 sequence is 19 residues long. V was clipped by 3 bases and J by 0 bases; unmatched bases: 10. Germline V CDR1 and CDR2: KGHDR, SFDVKD. This CDR3 reads CATSDATGPLGSGANVLTF. The CDR3 coding sequence is TGTGCCACCAGTGATGCGACAGGGCCGCTTGGCTCTGGGGCCAACGTCCTGACTTTC.

This clonotype was recorded at least ten times. V and J are TRBV20-1 and TRBJ2-7; D unresolved. V was pared by 3 bases and J by 3 bases, with 21 bases between. The CDR3 covers 16 residues. The germline V gene has CDR1 DFQATT and CDR2 SNEGSKA (reference sequence). The CDR3 nucleotides are TGCAGTGCTAGGTATACCCGAGGAACAGAAATCTACGAGCAGTACTTC. Protein product: CSARYTRGTEIYEQYF.

The gene calls are TRBV28 and TRBJ2-5; 9 bases agree with TRBD1. Germline V gene data show CDR1 as MDHEN and CDR2 as SYDVKM. V gave up 5 bases and J gave up 5 bases; unmatched junction bases: 6. This CDR3 is built from 14 residues. For the CDR3, the DNA is TGTGCCAGCAGTAAAGCCGGGACAGGGGAGACCCAGTACTTC. This sequence encodes CASSKAGTGETQYF. The whole variable domain, remainder taken from reference TRBV28 and TRBJ2-5, is DVKVTQSSRYLVKRTGEKVFLECVQDMDHENMFWYRQDPGLGLRLIYFSYDVKMKEKGDIPEGYSVSREKKERFSLILESASTNQTSMYLCASSKAGTGETQYFGPGTRLLVL.

In this sample, this clonotype turned up a few times. V usage is TRBV28 and J usage is TRBJ2-1; TRBD2 agrees at 7 bases. The CDR3 runs to 13 residues. CDR1 is MDHEN and CDR2 is SYDVKM in the germline V gene. V shed 8 bases, J shed 4 bases, and the junction held 5 bases outside the gene matches. This chain's CDR3 is CASGASGYNEQFF. CDR3 sequence (DNA): TGTGCCAGCGGGGCTAGCGGATACAATGAGCAGTTCTTC.